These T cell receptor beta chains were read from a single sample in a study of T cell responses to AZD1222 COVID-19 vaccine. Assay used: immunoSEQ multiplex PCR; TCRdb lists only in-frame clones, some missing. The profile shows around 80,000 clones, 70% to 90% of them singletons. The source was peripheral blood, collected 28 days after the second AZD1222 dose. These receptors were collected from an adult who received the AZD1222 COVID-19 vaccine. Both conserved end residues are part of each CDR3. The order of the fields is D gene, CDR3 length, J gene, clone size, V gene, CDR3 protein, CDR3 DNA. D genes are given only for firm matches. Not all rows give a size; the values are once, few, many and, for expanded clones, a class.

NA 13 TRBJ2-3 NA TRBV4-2 CASSRQSTDTQYF TGTGCCAGCAGCCGGCAAAGCACAGATACGCAGTATTTT
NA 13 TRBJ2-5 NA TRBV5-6 CASSLAMRKTQYF TGTGCCAGCAGCTTGGCTATGCGAAAGACCCAGTACTTC
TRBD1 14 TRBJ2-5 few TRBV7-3 CASSPQGEKETQYF TGTGCCAGCAGCCCCCAGGGGGAGAAAGAGACCCAGTACTTC
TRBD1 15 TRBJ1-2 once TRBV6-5 CASRGKTGGHYGYTF TGTGCCAGCAGAGGGAAAACAGGGGGTCACTATGGCTACACCTTC
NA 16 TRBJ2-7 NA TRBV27 CASSLRAHRGPYEQYF TGTGCCAGCAGTTTAAGGGCTCATAGGGGACCCTACGAGCAGTACTTC
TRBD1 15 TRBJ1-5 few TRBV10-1 CASRTGERLDQPQHF TGCGCCAGCAGGACAGGGGAGAGGTTGGATCAGCCCCAGCATTTT
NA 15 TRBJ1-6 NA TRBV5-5 CASSLGDTDNSPLHF TGTGCCAGCAGCTTGGGGGACACTGATAATTCACCCCTCCACTTT
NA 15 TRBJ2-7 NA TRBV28 CASSPIGQLPYEQYF TGTGCCAGCAGTCCGATCGGACAGTTACCTTACGAGCAGTACTTC
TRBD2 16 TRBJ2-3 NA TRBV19 CASSPQRGEGTDTQYF TGTGCCAGTAGTCCCCAGCGGGGGGAAGGGACAGATACGCAGTATTTT
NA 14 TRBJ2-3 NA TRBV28 CAIQGGPSTDTQYF TGTGCCATTCAGGGGGGACCTAGCACAGATACGCAGTATTTT
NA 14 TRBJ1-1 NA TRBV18 CASSPVQGNTEAFF TGTGCCAGCTCACCAGTACAGGGGAACACTGAAGCTTTCTTT
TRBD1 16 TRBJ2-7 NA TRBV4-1 CASSQVFTDRAYEQYF TGCGCCAGCAGCCAAGTATTTACGGACAGGGCGTACGAGCAGTACTTC
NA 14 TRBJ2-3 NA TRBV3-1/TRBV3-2 CASSRMGAADTQYF TGTGCCAGCAGCCGGATGGGGGCGGCAGATACGCAGTATTTT
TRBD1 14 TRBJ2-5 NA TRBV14 CASSPDRGRETQYF TGTGCCAGCAGCCCGGACAGGGGGCGAGAGACCCAGTACTTC
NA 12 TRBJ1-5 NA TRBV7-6 CASSSPLVPQHF TGTGCCAGCAGCTCCCCCCTAGTGCCCCAGCATTTT
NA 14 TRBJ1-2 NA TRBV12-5 CASGPTPGLNGYTF TGTGCTAGTGGTCCCACCCCAGGGCTGAATGGCTACACCTTC
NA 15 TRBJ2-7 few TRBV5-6 CASSLERVSSYEQYF TGTGCCAGCAGCTTGGAAAGGGTCAGCTCCTACGAGCAGTACTTC
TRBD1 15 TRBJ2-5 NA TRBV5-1 CASSWDRGVGETQYF TGCGCCAGCAGCTGGGACAGGGGGGTGGGGGAGACCCAGTACTTC
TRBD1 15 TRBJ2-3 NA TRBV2 CASTLDRGWADTQYF TGTGCCAGCACACTCGACAGGGGCTGGGCAGATACGCAGTATTTT
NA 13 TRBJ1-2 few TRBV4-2 CASSQGKHSGYTF TGTGCCAGCAGCCAAGGTAAACACAGTGGCTACACCTTC
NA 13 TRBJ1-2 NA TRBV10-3 CAITGQGAYGYTF TGTGCCATCACGGGACAAGGAGCCTATGGCTACACCTTC
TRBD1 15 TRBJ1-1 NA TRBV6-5 CASRRQGAANTEAFF TGTGCCAGCAGACGACAGGGGGCAGCGAACACTGAAGCTTTCTTT
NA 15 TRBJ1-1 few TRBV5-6 CASSLKPRKNTEAFF TGTGCCAGCAGCTTGAAGCCCAGGAAGAACACTGAAGCTTTCTTT
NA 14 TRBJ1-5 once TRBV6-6 CASRVAGESQPQHF TGTGCCAGCAGGGTAGCGGGAGAAAGCCAGCCCCAGCATTTT
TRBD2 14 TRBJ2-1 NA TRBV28 CASSFLAGTHEQFF TGTGCCAGCAGTTTCCTAGCGGGGACACATGAGCAGTTCTTC
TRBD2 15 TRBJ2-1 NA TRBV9 CASSEAAGGPREQFF TGTGCCAGCAGCGAAGCAGCGGGGGGACCGCGAGAGCAGTTCTTC
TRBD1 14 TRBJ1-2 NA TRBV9 CASSVDRTGYGYTF TGTGCCAGCAGCGTCGATAGGACAGGCTATGGCTACACCTTC
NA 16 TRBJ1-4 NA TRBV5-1 CASSRGLWMANEKLFF TGCGCCAGCAGCCGGGGACTTTGGATGGCTAATGAAAAACTGTTTTTT
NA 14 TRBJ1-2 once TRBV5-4 CASSLDRANYGYTF TGTGCCAGCAGCTTGGACAGGGCTAACTATGGCTACACCTTC
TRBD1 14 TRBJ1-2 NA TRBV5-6 CASSYGTALGGYTF TGTGCCAGCAGCTACGGGACAGCGCTGGGCGGCTACACCTTC
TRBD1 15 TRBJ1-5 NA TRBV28 CASSAWQGENQPQHF TGTGCCAGCAGTGCATGGCAGGGGGAGAATCAGCCCCAGCATTTT
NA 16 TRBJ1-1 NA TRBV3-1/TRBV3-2 CASSPQRRDGGTEAFF TGTGCCAGCAGCCCTCAGAGAAGGGATGGCGGCACTGAAGCTTTCTTT
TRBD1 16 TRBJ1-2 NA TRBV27 CASSPLQQGFNYGYTF TGTGCCAGCAGTCCTCTTCAACAGGGGTTTAACTATGGCTACACCTTC
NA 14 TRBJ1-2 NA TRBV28 CASSQGQGRFGYTF TGTGCCAGCAGTCAAGGGCAGGGGAGGTTCGGCTACACCTTC
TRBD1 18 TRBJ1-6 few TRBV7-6 CASSLSVPGQGRVAPLHF TGTGCCAGCAGCTTATCAGTCCCGGGACAGGGGCGCGTGGCACCCCTCCACTTT
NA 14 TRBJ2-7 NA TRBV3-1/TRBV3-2 CASSPGTPSYEQYF TGTGCCAGCAGCCCAGGGACTCCCTCCTACGAGCAGTACTTC
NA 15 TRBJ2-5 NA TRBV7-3 CASSLFVGVGETQYF TGTGCCAGCAGCTTATTCGTGGGCGTCGGGGAGACCCAGTACTTC
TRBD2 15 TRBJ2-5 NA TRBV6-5 CASSYVGGAQETQYF TGTGCCAGCAGTTACGTCGGGGGGGCCCAAGAGACCCAGTACTTC
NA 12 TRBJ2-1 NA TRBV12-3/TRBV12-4 CASSNYSNEQFF TGTGCCAGCAGTAATTACTCTAATGAGCAGTTCTTC
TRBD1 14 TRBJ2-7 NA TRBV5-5 CASSRGQGGYEQYF TGTGCCAGCAGCCGGGGACAGGGGGGATACGAGCAGTACTTC
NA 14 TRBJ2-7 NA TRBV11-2 CASSLAGKTYEQYF TGTGCCAGCAGCTTAGCTGGGAAGACCTACGAGCAGTACTTC
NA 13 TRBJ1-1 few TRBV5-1 CASSLAVNTEAFF TGCGCCAGCAGCTTGGCCGTGAACACTGAAGCTTTCTTT